The clone carrying this T cell receptor beta chain was counted ten times or more. What it binds is unknown. The sample comes from a study of T-cell reconstitution after alpha-beta-depleted transplantation in children. Notes on the study in general: In some patients, recipient T cells and intrathymic progenitors surviving conditioning explained high day-60 diversity. T-cell counts and diversity at one year following transplant were attributed mainly to newly produced T cells.

This CDR3 is built from 17 residues. CDR1 and CDR2 (germline): SNHLY, FYNNEI. After removal of 3 bases from V and 7 bases from J, the junction contained 16 bases not matched to a gene. Preparation of the TCRbeta library involved a method that used unique molecular identifiers. In TCRdb, the PCR reads were re-called with MiXCR into one record per CDR3 protein. Among roughly 500,000 distinct CDR3 sequences listed, 8% to 11% were seen once. The receptor was derived from a child younger than 10 with inherited bone marrow failure, due to receive a stem cell transplant. The chain employs TRBV2 and TRBJ2-7, with TRBD2 matching 9 bases. The sample here was PBMCs, taken before TCRalphabeta/CD19-depleted stem cell transplant. This CDR3 reads CASSERMTRREGWEQYF. The CDR3 DNA reads as TGTGCCAGCAGTGAGAGAATGACTAGGCGGGAGGGTTGGGAGCAGTACTTC.